These T cell receptor beta chains were read from a single sample in a study of blood T cell repertoires in COVID-19. Sequenced by immunoSEQ multiplex PCR; TCRdb stores in-frame clones only, minus some. The sample shows 86,000 or so clones, around 91% of them seen only once. Input material: peripheral blood. These TCRs come from a woman aged 45-59 years in a cohort sampled during active COVID-19. Both conserved end residues are part of each CDR3. A D gene is named only where the DNA matches it firmly. Expanded clones are given a class, and other clones once, few, many or no size at all.

v_gene	d_gene	abundance	j_gene	CDR3nt	CDR3aa
TRBV13	TRBD1	NA	TRBJ1-2	TGTGCCAGCAGCTTTCAGGGGGGCTATGGCTACACCTTC	CASSFQGGYGYTF
TRBV12-3/TRBV12-4	TRBD1	NA	TRBJ2-1	TGTGCCAGCAGTATGACACAGGGGAATGAGCAGTTCTTC	CASSMTQGNEQFF
TRBV21-1	NA	NA	TRBJ1-2	TGTGCCAGCAACCTCCGGACAGGCTCTGGCTACACCTTC	CASNLRTGSGYTF
TRBV2	TRBD2	NA	TRBJ2-1	TGTGCCAGCAGAGCGGGACCCCCTTTGTACAATGAGCAGTTCTTC	CASRAGPPLYNEQFF
TRBV7-6	NA	NA	TRBJ1-3	TGTGCCAGCAGCCTTGACATACCGTACTCTGGAAACACCATATATTTT	CASSLDIPYSGNTIYF
TRBV5-1	NA	once	TRBJ2-7	TGCGCCAGCAGCTTGGATCCGGGTCCCTACGAGCAGTACTTC	CASSLDPGPYEQYF
TRBV7-2	NA	NA	TRBJ2-7	TGTGCCAGCAGCGAGGTGGCTGGATCCTACGAGCAGTACTTC	CASSEVAGSYEQYF
TRBV9	TRBD2	NA	TRBJ2-1	TGTGCCAGCAGCGTGTCGACTAGCGCACACTACAATGAGCAGTTCTTC	CASSVSTSAHYNEQFF
TRBV28	TRBD2	NA	TRBJ2-3	TGTGCCAGCAGTCCGGCCGGGACTAGTGCCACAGATACGCAGTATTTT	CASSPAGTSATDTQYF
TRBV4-1	NA	NA	TRBJ2-1	TGCGCCAGCAGCCAAGTCTCTCCTACTTTTCACAATGAGCAGTTCTTC	CASSQVSPTFHNEQFF
TRBV3-1/TRBV3-2	NA	NA	TRBJ1-1	TGTGCCAGCAGCCTCACAGGGAACACTGAAGCTTTCTTT	CASSLTGNTEAFF
TRBV3-1/TRBV3-2	NA	NA	TRBJ2-7	TGTGCCAGCAGCCAAGGCGGGGGCTCCGAGCAGTACTTC	CASSQGGGSEQYF
TRBV10-3	NA	NA	TRBJ2-7	TGTGCCATTGCAGGGAACCACGAGCAGTACTTC	CAIAGNHEQYF
TRBV27	TRBD1	NA	TRBJ2-3	TGTGCCAGCAGTCACTACTCCGGGACAGGCGTCACAGATACGCAGTATTTT	CASSHYSGTGVTDTQYF
TRBV25-1	TRBD1	NA	TRBJ1-3	TGTGCCAGCAGGGGACAGGGGTTCTCTGGAAACACCATATATTTT	CASRGQGFSGNTIYF
TRBV7-3	TRBD2	NA	TRBJ2-3	TGTGCCAGCAGCACTTCTAGCGGGGGGTTGTCAGATACGCAGTATTTT	CASSTSSGGLSDTQYF
TRBV29-1	TRBD1	NA	TRBJ2-3	TGCAGCGTTGGGGTAGGACAGGTCACAGATACGCAGTATTTT	CSVGVGQVTDTQYF
TRBV2	TRBD1	NA	TRBJ1-1	TGTGCCAGCAGTGGGTCGCCCGGGACAGGGGGTAGACAAACTTTCTTT	CASSGSPGTGGRQTFF
TRBV2	TRBD1	few	TRBJ2-5	TGTGCCAGCAGAGACAGGGTAGAGACCCAGTACTTC	CASRDRVETQYF
TRBV4-2	TRBD1	once	TRBJ1-2	TGTGCCAGCAGCCCTGGGACAGGGGGCGGCTACACCTTC	CASSPGTGGGYTF
TRBV6-5	TRBD1	NA	TRBJ2-1	TGTGCCAGCAGAAGGACAGGGACCAATGAGCAGTTCTTC	CASRRTGTNEQFF
TRBV12-3/TRBV12-4	TRBD1	NA	TRBJ2-7	TGTGCCAGCAGTTTAGCCAGGGGGTACGAGCAGTACTTC	CASSLARGYEQYF
TRBV6-5	TRBD1	NA	TRBJ2-7	TGTGCCAGCAGTTACGAGGGGGCCTCCTACGAGCAGTACTTC	CASSYEGASYEQYF
TRBV27	TRBD1	NA	TRBJ1-5	TGTGCCAGCAGTTTATCGCGGGACAGAGGGCAGCCCCAGCATTTT	CASSLSRDRGQPQHF
TRBV6-2/TRBV6-3	NA	NA	TRBJ2-7	TGTGCCAGCAGTTCCCCCAACGAGCAGTACTTC	CASSSPNEQYF
TRBV11-3	NA	NA	TRBJ2-3	TGTGCCAGCAGCTTAGAGCAGGTTGGCGATACGCAGTATTTT	CASSLEQVGDTQYF
TRBV6-1	TRBD1	NA	TRBJ2-5	TGTGCCAGCAGTGTAGGCAGGGGGTATGGGGACCAAGAGACCCAGTACTTC	CASSVGRGYGDQETQYF
TRBV11-3	TRBD2	NA	TRBJ2-7	TGTGCCAGCAGCTTAGGTTTTAGCGGGTTCTACGAGCAGTACTTC	CASSLGFSGFYEQYF
TRBV9	NA	once	TRBJ2-2	TGTGCCAGCAGCGTAGTTGGAAGAGGGAGCGGCCACACCGGGGAGCTGTTTTTT	CASSVVGRGSGHTGELFF
TRBV6-2/TRBV6-3	NA	NA	TRBJ1-2	TGTGCCAGCAGTTACAAGGCAGCGACTAACTATGGCTACACCTTC	CASSYKAATNYGYTF
TRBV6-5	NA	NA	TRBJ2-1	TGTGCCAGCAGGCCCGACTACTGGATGGACAATGAGCAGTTCTTC	CASRPDYWMDNEQFF
TRBV19	NA	once	TRBJ2-4	TGTGCCACAACACAGGGTGAAATGAGGAGGTCAAACATTCAGTACTTC	CATTQGEMRRSNIQYF
TRBV3-1/TRBV3-2	TRBD2	NA	TRBJ2-3	TGTGCCAGCAGCCAAGGACTAGCGGGTACCACAGATACGCAGTATTTT	CASSQGLAGTTDTQYF
TRBV9	NA	NA	TRBJ2-4	TGTGCCAGCAGCGTAGCAGGGATGGCCAAAAACATTCAGTACTTC	CASSVAGMAKNIQYF
TRBV19	NA	NA	TRBJ1-2	TGTGCCAGTAGTTTCGAGTGGGGCTACACCTTC	CASSFEWGYTF
TRBV7-9	NA	NA	TRBJ2-1	TGTGCCATCTCCGATCCTCTCAGGGGATCACTCAATGAGCAGTTCTTC	CAISDPLRGSLNEQFF
TRBV13	TRBD1	NA	TRBJ1-2	TGTGCCAGCAGCTCTCAGGGGGCTGGTTATGGCTACACCTTC	CASSSQGAGYGYTF
TRBV5-5	NA	NA	TRBJ1-5	TGTGCCAGCAGCTTGACGCCGGCCGGAGCACTTCAGCCCCAGCATTTT	CASSLTPAGALQPQHF